This T cell receptor beta chain was sequenced in a study of T-cell reconstitution after alpha-beta-depleted transplantation in children. About this clonotype: Its cognate antigen is unknown.

Study results and caveats: Diversity of TCRbeta at day 60 was high in some patients, arising from surviving recipient T cells and thymic progenitors. T-cell numbers and diversity one year post-transplant derived largely from freshly generated T cells. Where alpha-beta T cells came from about two months after transplant was reportedly several hundred expanded graft clones.

The V and J ends lost 3 bases and 4 bases respectively, with 12 bases between them. CDR1 SEHNR and CDR2 FQNEAQ come from the germline V gene (reference sequence). This CDR3 has 14 residues. Unique molecular identifiers were used to barcode this TCRbeta library. TCRdb fed the PCR reads into MiXCR, producing one record per CDR3 protein. Among 700,000 to 950,000 distinct CDR3 sequences listed, roughly 15% were seen once. J is TRBJ1-1 and V is TRBV7-9; no definite D call. The source of this sequence is a male patient aged 10 to 17 who had a stem cell transplant for acute lymphoblastic leukemia, so the T cells may come from the graft donor. The sample consisted of PBMCs, mostly from graft donor cells, taken 360 days after TCRalphabeta/CD19-depleted stem cell transplant. The CDR3 bases are TGTGCCAGCAGCTTGCAGGCGTCGAGCACTGAAGCTTTCTTT. Its protein product is CASSLQASSTEAFF. The full variable domain, rest sourced from reference TRBV7-9 and TRBJ1-1, is DTGVSQNPRHKITKRGQNVTFRCDPISEHNRLYWYRQTLGQGPEFLTYFQNEAQLEKSRLLSDRFSAERPKGSFSTLEIQRTEQGDSAMYLCASSLQASSTEAFFGQGTRLTVV.